The 19 T cell receptor beta chains presented below share a single source sample, sequenced in a study of T-cell memory formation after mild COVID-19 (dated by TCRdb to the early 2020s). Libraries were prepared through 5' RACE. The sample was run on an Illumina NovaSeq 6000. TCRdb redid the processing of the public reads, applying fastp at Q25 and MiXCR, and retained in-frame beta chains. Each entry is one CDR3 protein sequence, shown with its most common DNA and genes. In all, the sample holds roughly 410,000 distinct CDR3 sequences, and 24% of those were seen once. The top ten clones comprise 8.5% to 10% of the sample. Input material: PBMCs or a T cell subset sorted from them (not recorded which). These receptors came from an adult woman who had mild COVID-19 (a few samples of this study predate the infection). The sample titles of this study are shuffled in the database, so cell type and time point are left out; the donor was told from shared clones.

The chain is built from TRBV6-6 and TRBJ1-6, with 7 bases fitting TRBD1. The CDR3 spans 16 residues. Germline V gene data show CDR1 as MNHNY and CDR2 as SVGAGI (reference sequence). V lost 2 bases, J lost 5 bases, and 6 bases stayed unmatched. The CDR3 protein is CASSYGVRGHNSPLHF. CDR3 bases: TGTGCCAGCAGTTACGGGGTGAGGGGGCATAATTCACCCCTCCACTTT.

This sequence joins TRBV19 and TRBJ2-7; D not certain. The V and J ends lost 5 bases and 4 bases respectively, with 6 bases between them. Germline values: CDR1 LNHDA, CDR2 SQIVND (reference sequence). The CDR3 is made up of 11 amino acids. DNA for the CDR3: TGTGCCAGTAGTGACCATTACGAGCAGTACTTC. Its translation: CASSDHYEQYF.

In this sample, this clonotype turned up a few times. The chain joins TRBV6-5 to TRBJ1-6, with D possibly matching TRBD1 (5 bases). Germline V gives CDR1 MNHEY, CDR2 SVGAGI. The CDR3 covers 14 residues. The V end was cut by 6 bases, the J end by 6 bases, with 12 bases between. This CDR3 is CASSPGLGNSPLHF. CDR3 sequence (DNA): TGTGCCAGCAGCCCGGGGCTCGGTAATTCACCCCTCCACTTT.

The chain carries TRBV7-9 and TRBJ2-2; perhaps TRBD1 as D (6 bases). The CDR3 runs to 15 residues. Trimming left V 3 bases short and J 7 bases short, with 15 bases between. Germline V gene lookup returns CDR1 SEHNR and CDR2 FQNEAQ (reference sequence). CDR3 sequence reads: CASSLQDRPHGELFF. The CDR3 DNA sequence: TGTGCCAGCAGCTTGCAGGACAGACCTCACGGGGAGCTGTTTTTT.

V is TRBV29-1 and J is TRBJ2-1; 8 bases fit TRBD2. This CDR3 is built from 14 residues. V trimming: 3 bases; J trimming: 4 bases; junction bases outside the gene matches: 5. Germline CDR1 and CDR2: SQVTM and ANQGSEA. The chain's CDR3 is CSVDVIAGYNEQFF. CDR3 coding DNA: TGCAGCGTTGACGTGATAGCGGGGTACAATGAGCAGTTCTTC.

The chain employs TRBV20-1 and TRBJ2-7, with 9 positions matching TRBD1. The germline CDR1 and CDR2 sequences are DFQATT and SNEGSKA (reference sequence). The CDR3 is made up of 13 amino acids. The V and J ends lost 0 bases and 5 bases, in that order; junction bases with no gene match: 2. The CDR3 region has the DNA TGCAGTGCTAGAGAACAGGGGGCGAACGAGCAGTACTTC. This translates into CSAREQGANEQYF.

The sample holds a few counts of this clonotype. The rearrangement links TRBV30 to TRBJ1-4, with D perhaps matching TRBD1 (5 bases). In germline, CDR1 is GTSNPN, CDR2 SVGIG (reference sequence). CDR3 length: 14 residues. Trimming removed 5 bases from V and 1 base from J, with 11 bases in between. As DNA, the CDR3 is TGTGCCTGGGAAGTGGGGGGAACTAATGAAAAACTGTTTTTT. Translation: CAWEVGGTNEKLFF.

V usage is TRBV4-1 and J usage is TRBJ2-1, with 10 bases that match TRBD2. The CDR3 extends over 17 amino acids. In germline, CDR1 is MGHRA, CDR2 YSYEKL. The ends lost 4 bases at V and 7 bases at J; junction bases unmatched: 13. CDR3 protein: CASSRGRAQAGGNEQFF. CDR3 bases: TGCGCCAGCAGCCGGGGAAGGGCCCAAGCGGGGGGGAATGAGCAGTTCTTC.

A few counts support this clonotype. This rearrangement joins TRBV5-6 to TRBJ2-2; 7 nucleotides match TRBD2. V gave up 3 bases and J gave up 5 bases; unmatched junction bases: 7. Germline CDR1 and CDR2: SGHDT and YYEEEE. CDR3 length: 15 amino acids. The CDR3 region has the DNA TGTGCCAGCAGCTGGGAGGGCAGGCGGACCGGGGAGCTGTTTTTT. Protein sequence: CASSWEGRRTGELFF.

This clonotype came up a few times. The rearrangement joins TRBV12-3 or TRBV12-4 to TRBJ1-5; D uncertain. The V end was cut by 6 bases, the J end by 11 bases, with 14 bases between. The CDR3 length is 12 residues. In DNA, the CDR3 is TGTGCCAGCAGCCCTGGTAAAGGGACCCAGCATTTT. Protein product: CASSPGKGTQHF.

Written as DNA, the CDR3 is TGTGCCAGCAGCTTCCCAGGGGCGAACACCGGGGAGCTGTTTTTT. Its translation is CASSFPGANTGELFF. J is TRBJ2-2 and V is TRBV7-9; a possible D gene is TRBD1 (6 bases). The germline V gene encodes CDR1 SEHNR and CDR2 FQNEAQ (reference sequence). This CDR3 is built from 15 residues. The V gene lost 3 bases and the J gene lost 0 bases, with 8 bases spanning the gap.

The chain has TRBV3-1 and TRBJ2-1; 8 bases are shared with TRBD1. J gave up 10 bases and V 3 bases, and 2 bases lay outside the gene matches. The CDR3 is made up of 12 amino acids. Germline CDR1 is LGHDT and CDR2 is YNNKEL (reference sequence). CDR3 nucleotides: TGTGCCAGCAGCCACCGACAGGGGGAGCAGTTCTTC. This encodes CASSHRQGEQFF.

The sample holds a few counts of this clonotype. The chain joins TRBV7-9 to TRBJ2-5; D is unclear. CDR3 size: 15 residues. Germline assignment: CDR1 SEHNR and CDR2 FQNEAQ (reference sequence). The germline V and J ends were trimmed by 4 bases and 2 bases, with 14 bases remaining between them. The CDR3 bases are TGTGCCAGCAGCTCAATAGGGTGGCGTCAAGAGACCCAGTACTTC. Protein sequence: CASSSIGWRQETQYF.

This clonotype has more than one count but fewer than ten. The CDR3 spells CSARGDYPYEQYF. The CDR3 DNA is TGCAGTGCTAGAGGGGACTACCCCTACGAGCAGTACTTC. The V call is TRBV20-1, the J call TRBJ2-7; 7 nucleotides match TRBD2. CDR3 size: 13 residues. In germline, CDR1 is DFQATT, CDR2 SNEGSKA (reference sequence). After removal of 1 base from V and 2 bases from J, the junction contained 2 bases not matched to a gene.

V and J are TRBV7-9 and TRBJ2-6; 8 bases are shared with TRBD1. The ends lost 5 bases at V and 0 bases at J; junction bases unmatched: 9. CDR1 and CDR2 (germline): SEHNR, FQNEAQ (reference sequence). The CDR3 length is 18 residues. The DNA of the CDR3 is TGTGCCAGCAGCCCCGGCGTCAGGGGGCCCTCTGGGGCCAACGTCCTGACTTTC. It encodes CASSPGVRGPSGANVLTF.

The table lists this clonotype with a few counts. This rearrangement joins TRBV7-3 to TRBJ2-2; 11 bases are shared with TRBD2. In germline, CDR1 is SGHTA, CDR2 FQGTGA. This CDR3 contains 15 residues. Germline trimming cut 5 bases from V and 7 bases from J; bases unmatched to any gene: 6. The CDR3 loop is CASSSSGRAVGELFF. The CDR3 coding sequence is TGTGCCAGCAGCAGTAGCGGGAGGGCCGTCGGGGAGCTGTTTTTT. Based on the CDR3 plus reference TRBV7-3 and TRBJ2-2, the full variable domain is GAGVSQTPSNKVTEKGKYVELRCDPISGHTALYWYRQSLGQGPEFLIYFQGTGAADDSGLPNDRFFAVRPEGSVSTLKIQRTERGDSAVYLCASSSSGRAVGELFFGEGSRLTVL.

The genes are TRBV3-1 and TRBJ2-3; no definite D call. The CDR3 contains 13 residues. Per germline, CDR1 LGHDT and CDR2 YNNKEL (reference sequence). V lost 4 bases and J lost 6, with 11 bases in between. The DNA of the CDR3 is TGTGCCAGCAGCCGAAGCTTGTCCGATACGCAGTATTTT. Protein: CASSRSLSDTQYF.

The rearrangement joins TRBV7-2 to TRBJ2-7; TRBD2 is a possible D gene (6 bases). V was clipped by 5 bases and J by 7 bases, with 24 bases between them. Germline V gene sequence: CDR1 SGHTA, CDR2 FQGNSA. The CDR3 loop spans 16 amino acids. The CDR3 here is CASSPPAAGSSGEQYF. CDR3 coding DNA: TGTGCCAGCAGCCCACCCGCGGCGGGAAGCTCGGGAGAGCAGTACTTC.

V and J are TRBV4-1 and TRBJ2-2; no clear D gene. The CDR3 totals 16 residues. CDR1 is MGHRA and CDR2 is YSYEKL in the germline V gene. V was shortened by 1 base and J by 1 base, with 10 bases between the two germline ends. CDR3 protein: CASSQVRTLNTGELFF. The CDR3 DNA is TGCGCCAGCAGCCAAGTTAGGACGCTGAACACCGGGGAGCTGTTTTTT.